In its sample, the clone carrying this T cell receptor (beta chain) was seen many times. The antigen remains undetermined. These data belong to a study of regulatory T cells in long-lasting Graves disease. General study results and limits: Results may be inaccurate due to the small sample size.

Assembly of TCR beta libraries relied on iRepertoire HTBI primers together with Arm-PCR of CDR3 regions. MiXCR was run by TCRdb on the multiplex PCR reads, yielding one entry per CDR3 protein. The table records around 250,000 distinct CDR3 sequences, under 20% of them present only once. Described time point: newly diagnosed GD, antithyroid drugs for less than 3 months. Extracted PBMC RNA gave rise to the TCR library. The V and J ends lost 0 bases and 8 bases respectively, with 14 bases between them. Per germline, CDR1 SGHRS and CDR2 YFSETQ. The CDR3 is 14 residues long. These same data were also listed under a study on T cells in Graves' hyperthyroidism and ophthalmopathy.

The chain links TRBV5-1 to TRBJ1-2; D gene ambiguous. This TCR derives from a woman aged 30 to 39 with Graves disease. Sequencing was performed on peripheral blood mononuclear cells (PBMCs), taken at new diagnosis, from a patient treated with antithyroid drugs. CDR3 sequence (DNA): TGCGCCAGCAGCTTGGCGGTCGGGGAGAGGGGCTACACCTTC. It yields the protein CASSLAVGERGYTF. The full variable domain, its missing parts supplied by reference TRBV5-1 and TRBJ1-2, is KAGVTQTPRYLIKTRGQQVTLSCSPISGHRSVSWYQQTPGQGLQFLFEYFSETQRNKGNFPGRFSGRQFSNSRSEMNVSTLELGDSALYLCASSLAVGERGYTFGSGTRLTVV.